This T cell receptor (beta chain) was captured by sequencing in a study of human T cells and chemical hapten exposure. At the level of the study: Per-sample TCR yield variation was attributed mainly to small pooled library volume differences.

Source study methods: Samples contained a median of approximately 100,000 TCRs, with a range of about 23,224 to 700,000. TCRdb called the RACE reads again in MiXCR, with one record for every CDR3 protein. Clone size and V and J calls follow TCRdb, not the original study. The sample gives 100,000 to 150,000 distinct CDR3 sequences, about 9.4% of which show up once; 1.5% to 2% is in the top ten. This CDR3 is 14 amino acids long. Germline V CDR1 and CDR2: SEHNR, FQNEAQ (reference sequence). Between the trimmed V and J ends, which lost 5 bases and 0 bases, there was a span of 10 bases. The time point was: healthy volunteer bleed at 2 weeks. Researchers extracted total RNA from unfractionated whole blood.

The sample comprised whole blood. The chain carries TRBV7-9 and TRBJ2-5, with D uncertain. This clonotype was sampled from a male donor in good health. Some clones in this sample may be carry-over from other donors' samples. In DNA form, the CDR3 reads TGTGCCAGCAGCCCCCAAGTGTACCAAGAGACCCAGTACTTC. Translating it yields CASSPQVYQETQYF.